This T cell receptor (beta chain) derives from a study of blood T cell repertoires in COVID-19. Study-level information: PBMCs, B-cell-depleted T cells, or T cells were the source of the cDNA or gDNA that made up the material.

This CDR3 comprises 15 residues. The germline V gene has CDR1 SGDLS and CDR2 YYNGEE. Trimming took 3 bases from V and 1 from J, leaving 11 bases between them. The method was immunoSEQ multiplex PCR; TCRdb's version includes in-frame clones alone and lacks a portion of them. The data contain about 180,000 clones, around 80% of them singletons. The specimen was peripheral blood. The receptor comes from a middle-aged woman with COVID-19, enrolled during active disease. The chain has TRBV9 and TRBJ2-1; D is undetermined. CDR3 in amino acids: CASSAREKSYNEQFF. CDR3 bases: TGTGCCAGCAGCGCCCGAGAGAAATCCTACAATGAGCAGTTCTTC.